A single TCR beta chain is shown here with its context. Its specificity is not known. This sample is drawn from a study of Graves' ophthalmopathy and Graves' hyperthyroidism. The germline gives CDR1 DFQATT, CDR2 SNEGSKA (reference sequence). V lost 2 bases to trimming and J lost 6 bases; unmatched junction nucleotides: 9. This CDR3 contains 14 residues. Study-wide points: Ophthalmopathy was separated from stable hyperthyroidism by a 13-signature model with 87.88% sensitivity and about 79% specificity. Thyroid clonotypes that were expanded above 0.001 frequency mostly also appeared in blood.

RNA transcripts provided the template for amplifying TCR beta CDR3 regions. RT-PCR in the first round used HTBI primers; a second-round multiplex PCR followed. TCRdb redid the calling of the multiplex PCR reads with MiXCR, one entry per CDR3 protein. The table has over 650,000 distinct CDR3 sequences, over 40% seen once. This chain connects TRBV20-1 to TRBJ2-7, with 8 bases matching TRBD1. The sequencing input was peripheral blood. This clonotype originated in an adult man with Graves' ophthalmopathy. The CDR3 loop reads CSARPDREPFEQYF. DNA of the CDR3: TGCAGTGCTAGACCGGACAGGGAACCCTTCGAGCAGTACTTC.